These 14 T cell receptor beta chains originate from one sample sequenced in a study of T cells in Graves' hyperthyroidism and ophthalmopathy. RNA transcripts were the template for amplifying TCR beta CDR3 regions. First-round RT-PCR of the TCR CDR3 relied on the HTBI primer set. MiXCR, applied by TCRdb to the multiplex PCR reads, yields one record per CDR3 protein. The sample records fewer than 450,000 distinct CDR3 sequences, about 14% being singletons. Source material: blood. The receptors here all came from a man aged 50-59 years with Graves' ophthalmopathy.

Ten or more counts support this clonotype. J is TRBJ1-3 and V is TRBV11-2; possible D gene TRBD1, 5 bases. This CDR3 region has 13 residues. V lost 3 bases to trimming and J lost 6 bases, with 9 bases between them. Germline V gene lookup returns CDR1 SGHAT and CDR2 FQNNGV. CDR3 residues: CASSFQGPNTIYF. The CDR3 DNA follows: TGTGCCAGCAGCTTTCAGGGCCCAAACACCATATATTTT.

V is TRBV27 and J is TRBJ2-7; tentatively, D is TRBD2 (6 bases). Germline lookup yields CDR1 MNHEY and CDR2 SMNVEV (reference sequence). V lost 3 bases to trimming and J lost 6 bases, with 12 bases between them. The CDR3 is made up of 13 amino acids. The CDR3 DNA follows: TGTGCCAGCAGTTTCAGACAGCGGGCCGAGCAGTACTTC. Amino acid sequence: CASSFRQRAEQYF.

This clonotype was detected only a few times. The J gene is TRBJ1-6, the V gene TRBV15; the D gene is possibly TRBD1 (5 bases). The CDR3 contains 15 residues. The V gene lost 1 base and the J gene lost 6 bases, with 10 bases spanning the gap. Germline values: CDR1 LNHNV, CDR2 YYDKDF (reference sequence). CDR3 DNA sequence: TGTGCCACCAGCAGAGTGAGGGGAGGTAATTCACCCCTCCACTTT. Translating it yields CATSRVRGGNSPLHF.

Ten or more counts support this clonotype. The chain recombines TRBV7-2 with TRBJ2-3; 8 bases align to TRBD2. There are 16 residues in the CDR3. The V segment lost 5 bases and the J segment 1 base; nucleotides outside the gene matches: 8. Germline V gives CDR1 SGHTA, CDR2 FQGNSA. CDR3 loop: CASSRTSGTRTDTQYF. Written as DNA, the CDR3 is TGTGCCAGCAGCAGAACTAGCGGAACTCGCACAGATACGCAGTATTTT.

This clonotype was observed at least ten times. This rearrangement joins TRBV5-1 to TRBJ2-7; 7 bases map to TRBD2. Germline V gives CDR1 SGHRS, CDR2 YFSETQ. The V gene end was trimmed by 0 bases and the J gene end by 5 bases; junction bases not matched to a gene: 5. CDR3 length: 14 amino acids. The chain's CDR3 is CASSLADAGDEQYF. The CDR3 nucleotides read TGCGCCAGCAGCTTGGCCGATGCGGGGGACGAGCAGTACTTC.

This clonotype has just a few counts. This rearrangement joins TRBV12-5 to TRBJ2-1, with 11 bases identical to TRBD2. This CDR3 region has 19 residues. Germline V gene data show CDR1 as LGHNT and CDR2 as FRNRAP. The V gene end was trimmed by 5 bases and the J gene end by 7 bases; junction bases not matched to a gene: 19. The CDR3: CASGPVFGTSGRLGNEQFF. CDR3 nucleotide sequence: TGTGCTAGTGGTCCCGTTTTCGGCACTAGCGGGAGACTAGGTAATGAGCAGTTCTTC.

This rearrangement joins TRBV7-9 to TRBJ2-3; the D is unclear. Germline V lookup: CDR1 SEHNR, CDR2 FQNEAQ (reference sequence). CDR3 length: 16 residues. V lost 3 bases and J 3 bases, leaving 16 bases between the germline ends. The CDR3 region is CASSLFRGGRTDTQYF. CDR3 bases: TGTGCCAGCAGCTTGTTTCGCGGTGGACGAACAGATACGCAGTATTTT.

This clonotype was observed a handful of times. This chain links TRBV4-1 with TRBJ2-2; D call uncertain. Looked up from germline, CDR1 is MGHRA and CDR2 is YSYEKL. The V end was cut by 1 base, the J end by 5 bases, with 8 bases between. The CDR3 has 14 amino acids. DNA of the CDR3: TGCGCCAGCAGCCAAGGGTTGGGTACCGGGGAGCTGTTTTTT. Translating it yields CASSQGLGTGELFF.

This clonotype was picked up many times. The chain is built from TRBV2 and TRBJ2-5; D is uncertain. CDR1 SNHLY and CDR2 FYNNEI come from the germline V gene. V lost 3 bases, J lost 2 bases, and 13 bases lay in between. This CDR3 has 15 residues. In nucleotides, the CDR3 is TGTGCCAGCAGTGATTTCTCGTGGGAACAAGAGACCCAGTACTTC. This sequence encodes CASSDFSWEQETQYF.

In its sample, this clonotype was seen many times. The V gene is TRBV3-1, the J gene TRBJ2-1; D is uncertain. Germline CDR1 is LGHDT and CDR2 is YNNKEL (reference sequence). CDR3 length: 12 residues. V was shortened by 5 bases and J by 2 bases, with 4 bases between the two germline ends. CDR3 nucleotide sequence: TGTGCCAGCAGCTTTACCTACAATGAGCAGTTCTTC. This gives the protein CASSFTYNEQFF.

The V gene is TRBV19, the J gene TRBJ2-2; tentative D call: TRBD2 (5 bases). CDR1 and CDR2 (germline): LNHDA, SQIVND (reference sequence). The CDR3 covers 14 residues. V gave up 5 bases and J gave up 4 bases, with 11 bases separating them. The CDR3 here is CASSSQRSTGELFF. In DNA form, the CDR3 reads TGTGCCAGTAGTTCACAGCGGTCCACCGGGGAGCTGTTTTTT.

The sample holds many counts of this clonotype. The chain has TRBV20-1 and TRBJ2-3, with 7 positions matching TRBD2. The CDR3 sequence is 15 residues long. Germline V gene data show CDR1 as DFQATT and CDR2 as SNEGSKA (reference sequence). The ends lost 0 bases at V and 2 bases at J; junction bases unmatched: 5. The CDR3 nucleotides read TGCAGTGCTAGAGATGCGGGGGTCCCCACAGATACGCAGTATTTT. The encoded protein is CSARDAGVPTDTQYF.

In this sample, this clonotype turned up a few times. V usage is TRBV20-1 and J usage is TRBJ2-7; D might be TRBD1 (5 bases). Germline CDR1 is DFQATT and CDR2 is SNEGSKA (reference sequence). The CDR3 is 12 amino acids. Trimming stripped 5 bases from V and 1 base from J, with 9 bases between. The CDR3 sequence: CSAWAGSYEQYF. CDR3 nucleotide sequence: TGCAGTGCTTGGGCAGGGTCCTACGAGCAGTACTTC.

In its sample, this clonotype was seen many times. The rearrangement links TRBV18 to TRBJ2-3; 13 bases agree with TRBD2. The V gene's germline CDR1 is KGHSH and CDR2 LQKENI. CDR3 size: 16 residues. V lost 8 bases and J lost 3; bases outside the gene matches: 8. Here the CDR3 reads CASSPGLAGVTDTQYF. DNA for the CDR3: TGTGCCAGCAGCCCTGGACTAGCGGGAGTAACAGATACGCAGTATTTT.